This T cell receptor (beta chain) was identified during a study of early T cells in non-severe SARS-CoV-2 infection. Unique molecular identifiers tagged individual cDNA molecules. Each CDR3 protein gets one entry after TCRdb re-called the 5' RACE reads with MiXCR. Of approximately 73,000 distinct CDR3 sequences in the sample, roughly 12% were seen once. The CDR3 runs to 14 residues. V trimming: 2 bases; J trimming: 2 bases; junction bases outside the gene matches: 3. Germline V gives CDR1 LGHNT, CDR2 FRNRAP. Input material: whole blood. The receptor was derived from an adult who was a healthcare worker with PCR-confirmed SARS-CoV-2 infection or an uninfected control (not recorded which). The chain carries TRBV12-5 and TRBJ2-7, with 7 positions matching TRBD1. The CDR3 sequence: CASGLRDSTYEQYF. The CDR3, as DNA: TGTGCTAGTGGTTTGCGGGACAGTACCTACGAGCAGTACTTC.